The present T cell receptor beta chain was sequenced within a study of cytomegalovirus exposure and HLA in healthy donors. CDR3 length: 16 residues. The PCR employed 60 Vbeta primers together with 13 Jbeta primers. Clones were sequenced by immunoSEQ multiplex PCR, and TCRdb holds only the in-frame ones, with some missing. The data hold about 150,000 clones, with 55% to 75% observed a single time. This clone occurred a few times. The TCR comes from a woman between 55 and 75 years old in good health and CMV-seropositive. The specimen sequenced was PBMCs. The chain is built from TRBV21-1 and TRBJ2-4; the table's D gene call, TRBD1, was not cross checked with the DNA. TRBV21-1 is annotated as a pseudogene. The CDR3 sequence: CASSIRSGVVKNIQYF. Here the CDR3 DNA reads TGTGCCAGCAGCATTAGGTCAGGGGTGGTCAAAAACATTCAGTACTTC.